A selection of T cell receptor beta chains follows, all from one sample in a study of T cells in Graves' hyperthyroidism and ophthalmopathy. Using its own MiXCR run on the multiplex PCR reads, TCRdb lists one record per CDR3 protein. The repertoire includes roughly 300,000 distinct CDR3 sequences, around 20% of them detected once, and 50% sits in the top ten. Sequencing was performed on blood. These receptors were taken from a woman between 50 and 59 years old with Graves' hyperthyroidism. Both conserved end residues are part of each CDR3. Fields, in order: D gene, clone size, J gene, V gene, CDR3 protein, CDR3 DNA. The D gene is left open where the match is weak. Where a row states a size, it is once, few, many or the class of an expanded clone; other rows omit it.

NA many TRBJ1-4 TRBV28 CASSPKSSTNEKLFF TGTGCCAGCAGCCCGAAGAGTTCAACTAATGAAAAACTGTTTTTT
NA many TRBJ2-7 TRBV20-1 CSARRSSSYEQYF TGCAGTGCTAGGCGCTCGAGCTCCTACGAGCAGTACTTC
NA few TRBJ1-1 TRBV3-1 CASSPAAGLGTEAFF TGTGCCAGCAGCCCAGCGGCGGGGCTCGGCACTGAAGCTTTCTTT
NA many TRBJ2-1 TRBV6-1 CASSEPLGKQFF TGTGCCAGCAGTGAGCCACTAGGGAAGCAGTTCTTC
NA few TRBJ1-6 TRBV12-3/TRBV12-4 CASSLRAHRSSYNSPLHF TGTGCCAGCAGTTTACGGGCCCACCGGAGCTCCTATAATTCACCCCTCCACTTT
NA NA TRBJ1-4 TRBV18 CASSPLSGDGNEKLFF TGTGCCAGCTCACCACTGAGTGGGGACGGAAACGAAAAACTGTTTTTT
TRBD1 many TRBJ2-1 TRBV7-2 CASILTGGIEQFF TGTGCCAGCATCCTGACAGGGGGCATTGAGCAGTTCTTC
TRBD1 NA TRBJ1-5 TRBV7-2 CASSNAGGKETQHF TGTGCCAGCAGCAACGCAGGGGGCAAGGAGACCCAGCATTTT
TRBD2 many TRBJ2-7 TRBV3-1 CASSQFLGTSLTYEQYF TGTGCCAGCAGCCAATTTTTGGGGACTAGCCTGACCTACGAGCAGTACTTC
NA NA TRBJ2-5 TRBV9 CASSVATGTQYF TGTGCCAGCAGCGTAGCTACGGGCACCCAGTACTTC
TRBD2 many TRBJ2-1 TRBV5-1 CASSLAGGRYNEQFF TGCGCCAGTTCATTAGCGGGAGGGCGTTACAATGAGCAGTTCTTC
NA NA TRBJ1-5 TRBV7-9 CASSLGGIPNQPQHF TGTGCCAGCAGCTTAGGGGGTATTCCTAATCAGCCCCAGCATTTT
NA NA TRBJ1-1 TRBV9 CASSSLKNTEAFF TGTGCCAGCAGCTCCCTCAAAAACACTGAAGCTTTCTTT
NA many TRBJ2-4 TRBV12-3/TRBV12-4 CASSLPQSAGIQYF TGTGCCAGCAGTTTACCGCAGTCAGCAGGCATTCAGTACTTC
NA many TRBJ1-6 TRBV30 CAWSEDRHSPLHF TGTGCCTGGAGTGAGGACAGACATTCACCCCTCCACTTT
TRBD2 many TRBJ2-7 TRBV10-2 CASTQGTSGSYEQYF TGCGCCAGCACCCAAGGGACTAGCGGATCCTACGAGCAGTACTTC
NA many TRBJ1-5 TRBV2 CASSFGQQQPQHF TGTGCCAGCTCATTCGGACAGCAACAGCCCCAGCATTTT
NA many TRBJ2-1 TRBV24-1 CATSQTDNEQFF TGTGCCACCAGTCAGACTGACAATGAGCAGTTCTTC
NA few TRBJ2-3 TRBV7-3 CASSLNLGGARGDTQYF TGTGCCAGCAGCTTAAATTTAGGGGGTGCTAGGGGAGATACGCAGTATTTT
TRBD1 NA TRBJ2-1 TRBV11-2 CASRLQGKFGDEQFF TGTGCCAGCAGGTTACAGGGGAAGTTCGGCGATGAGCAGTTCTTC
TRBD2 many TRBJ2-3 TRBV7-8 CASSLVGSGMGDTQYF TGTGCCAGCAGCTTAGTTGGTAGCGGGATGGGAGATACGCAGTATTTT
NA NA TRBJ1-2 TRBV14 CASSQIDRPYGYTF TGTGCCAGCAGCCAGATAGACAGGCCCTATGGCTACACCTTC
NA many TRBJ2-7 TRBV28 CASTKTGLSSYEQYF TGTGCCAGCACCAAGACAGGTCTGAGCTCCTACGAGCAGTACTTC
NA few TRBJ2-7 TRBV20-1 CSATGPSYEQYF TGCAGTGCTACGGGACCTTCCTACGAGCAGTACTTC
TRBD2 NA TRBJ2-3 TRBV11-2 CASSLAGTSGGTDTQYF TGTGCCAGCAGCTTAGCGGGGACTAGCGGGGGAACAGATACGCAGTATTTT
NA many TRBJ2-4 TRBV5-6 CASSLGRQTGRLNIQYF TGTGCCAGCAGCTTGGGGAGACAGACGGGACGACTAAACATTCAGTACTTC
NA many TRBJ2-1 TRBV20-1 CAHPGLSSLEQFF TGCGCTCACCCCGGGTTATCATCCCTTGAGCAGTTCTTC
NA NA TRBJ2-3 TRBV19 CASSIGGTSSTDTQYF TGTGCCAGTAGTATAGGAGGGACCTCTAGCACAGATACGCAGTATTTT
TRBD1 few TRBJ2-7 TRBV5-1 CASKGQGEYEQYF TGCGCCAGCAAGGGACAGGGGGAGTACGAGCAGTACTTC
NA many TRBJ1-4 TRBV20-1 CSARDGAGAGGEKLFF TGCAGTGCTAGAGATGGGGCGGGGGCTGGAGGGGAAAAACTGTTTTTT
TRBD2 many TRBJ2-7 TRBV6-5 CASSYSRLAETYEQYF TGTGCCAGCAGTTACTCGAGACTAGCGGAGACCTACGAGCAGTACTTC
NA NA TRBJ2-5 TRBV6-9 CASSYHGEAQYF TGTGCCAGCAGTTACCACGGGGAGGCCCAGTACTTC
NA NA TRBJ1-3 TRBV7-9 CASGSGNTIYF TGTGCCAGCGGCTCTGGAAACACCATATATTTT
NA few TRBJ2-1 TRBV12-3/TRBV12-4 CASSWTAINNEQFF TGTGCCAGCAGTTGGACAGCAATAAACAATGAGCAGTTCTTC
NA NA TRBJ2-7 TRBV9 CASSVVDVPYAYEQYF TGTGCCAGCAGCGTAGTGGACGTCCCGTACGCCTACGAGCAGTACTTC
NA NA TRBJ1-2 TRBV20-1 CSARPGQHNYGYTF TGCAGTGCTAGGCCTGGACAGCATAACTATGGCTACACCTTC
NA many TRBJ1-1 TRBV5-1 CASSLVWKNTEAFF TGCGCCAGCAGCTTGGTATGGAAGAACACTGAAGCTTTCTTT
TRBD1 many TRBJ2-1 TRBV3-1 CASSQPGQGVYNEQFF TGTGCCAGCAGCCAACCGGGACAGGGCGTCTACAATGAGCAGTTCTTC
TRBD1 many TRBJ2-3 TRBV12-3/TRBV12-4 CASRQTGGSTDTQYF TGTGCCAGCAGACAAACAGGGGGGAGCACAGATACGCAGTATTTT
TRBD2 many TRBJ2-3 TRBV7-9 CAASASGFTDTQYF TGTGCCGCGTCGGCTAGCGGGTTCACAGATACGCAGTATTTT
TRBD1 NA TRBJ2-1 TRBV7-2 CASSGWGQGDLWFF TGTGCCAGCAGCGGATGGGGACAGGGAGATTTATGGTTCTTC
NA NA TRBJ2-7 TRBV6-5 CASSYRNEQYF TGTGCCAGCAGCTACCGAAACGAGCAGTACTTC
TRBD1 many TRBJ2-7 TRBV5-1 CASSAAGTGPYEQYF TGCGCCAGCAGCGCAGCCGGGACAGGGCCCTACGAGCAGTACTTC
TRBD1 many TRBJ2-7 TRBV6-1 CASSFTGVDEQYF TGTGCCAGCAGCTTTACAGGGGTGGACGAGCAGTACTTC
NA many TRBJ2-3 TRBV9 CASSGRPDSSTDTQYF TGTGCCAGCAGCGGACGACCTGACAGCAGCACAGATACGCAGTATTTT
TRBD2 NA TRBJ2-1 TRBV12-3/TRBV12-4 CASSFNGKHSGTEQFF TGTGCCAGCAGTTTTAATGGGAAACATAGCGGGACAGAGCAGTTCTTC
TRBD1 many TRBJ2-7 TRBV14 CASSQVDRVYEQYF TGTGCCAGCAGCCAAGTGGACAGGGTCTACGAGCAGTACTTC
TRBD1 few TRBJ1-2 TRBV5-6 CASSSDRGRGYTF TGTGCCAGCAGCTCGGACAGGGGCCGTGGCTACACCTTC
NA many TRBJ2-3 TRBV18 CASSQTYRSSGTDTQYF TGTGCCAGCTCACAGACCTACAGATCATCAGGCACAGATACGCAGTATTTT
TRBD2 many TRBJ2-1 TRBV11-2 CASSFQRESHEQFF TGTGCCAGCAGCTTTCAGCGGGAGTCCCATGAGCAGTTCTTC
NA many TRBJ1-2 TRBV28 CASSLSAGRHSGYTF TGTGCCAGCAGTTTATCGGCAGGGAGGCATTCTGGCTACACCTTC
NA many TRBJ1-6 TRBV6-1 CASSLSRQDWSYNSPLHF TGTGCCAGCAGTTTGTCCCGACAGGACTGGTCCTATAATTCACCCCTCCACTTT
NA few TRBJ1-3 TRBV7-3 CASSPDISGNTIYF TGTGCCAGCAGCCCCGACATTAGTGGAAACACCATATATTTT
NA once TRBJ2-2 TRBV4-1 CASSRGVGANTGELFF TGCGCCAGCAGCCGAGGGGTCGGGGCGAACACCGGGGAGCTGTTTTTT
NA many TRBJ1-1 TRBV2 CASSGQILNTEAFF TGTGCCAGCAGTGGACAGATTCTGAACACTGAAGCTTTCTTT
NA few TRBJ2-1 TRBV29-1 CSGGHFQNNEQFF TGCAGCGGCGGACACTTTCAAAACAATGAGCAGTTCTTC
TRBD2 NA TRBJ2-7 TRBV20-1 CSVTAGRDSYEQHF TGCAGTGTTACTGCCGGGAGGGATTCCTACGAGCAGCACTTC
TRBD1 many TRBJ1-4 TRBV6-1 CASSYSGTGSEKLFF TGTGCCAGCAGTTATTCCGGGACAGGGTCTGAAAAACTGTTTTTT
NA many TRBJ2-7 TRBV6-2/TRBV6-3 CATFPAGRYGEQYF TGTGCCACCTTTCCCGCGGGGAGATATGGCGAGCAGTACTTC